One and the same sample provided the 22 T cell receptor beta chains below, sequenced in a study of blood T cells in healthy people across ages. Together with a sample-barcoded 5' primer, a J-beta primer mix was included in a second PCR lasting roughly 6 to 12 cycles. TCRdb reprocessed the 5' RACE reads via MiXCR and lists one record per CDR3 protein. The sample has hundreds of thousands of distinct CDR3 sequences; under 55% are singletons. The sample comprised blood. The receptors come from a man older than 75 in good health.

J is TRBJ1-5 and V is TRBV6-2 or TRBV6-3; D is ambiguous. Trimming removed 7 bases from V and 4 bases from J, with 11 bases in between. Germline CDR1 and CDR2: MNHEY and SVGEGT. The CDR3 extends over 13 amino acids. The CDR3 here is CASTDWGNQPQHF. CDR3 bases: TGTGCCAGCACTGACTGGGGTAATCAGCCCCAGCATTTT.

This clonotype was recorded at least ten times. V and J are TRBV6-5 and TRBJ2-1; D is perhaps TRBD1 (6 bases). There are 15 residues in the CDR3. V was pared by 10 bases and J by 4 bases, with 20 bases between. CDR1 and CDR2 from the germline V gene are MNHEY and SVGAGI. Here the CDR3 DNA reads TGTGCCACCCGGTCCGGGCAGGGGATTTACAATGAGCAGTTCTTC. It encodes CATRSGQGIYNEQFF.

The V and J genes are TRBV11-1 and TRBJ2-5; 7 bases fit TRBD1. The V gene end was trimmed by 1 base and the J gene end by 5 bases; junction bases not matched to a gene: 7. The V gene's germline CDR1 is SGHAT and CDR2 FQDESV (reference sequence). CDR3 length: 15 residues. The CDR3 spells CASSLDGTELETQYF. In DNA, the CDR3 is TGTGCCAGCAGCTTAGATGGGACAGAGCTGGAGACCCAGTACTTC.

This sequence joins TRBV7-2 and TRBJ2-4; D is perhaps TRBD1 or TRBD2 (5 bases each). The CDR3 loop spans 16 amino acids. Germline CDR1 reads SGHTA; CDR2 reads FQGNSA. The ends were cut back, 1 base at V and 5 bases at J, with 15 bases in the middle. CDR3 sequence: CASSLVGVIYENIQYF. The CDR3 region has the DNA TGTGCCAGCAGCTTAGTGGGGGTCATTTACGAAAACATTCAGTACTTC.

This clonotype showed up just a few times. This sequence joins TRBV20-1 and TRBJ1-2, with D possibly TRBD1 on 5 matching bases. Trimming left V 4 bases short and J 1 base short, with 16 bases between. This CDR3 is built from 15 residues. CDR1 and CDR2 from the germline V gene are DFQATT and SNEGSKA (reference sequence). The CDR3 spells CSATGGALLNYGYTF. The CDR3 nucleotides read TGCAGTGCTACCGGGGGTGCTTTACTTAACTATGGCTACACCTTC.

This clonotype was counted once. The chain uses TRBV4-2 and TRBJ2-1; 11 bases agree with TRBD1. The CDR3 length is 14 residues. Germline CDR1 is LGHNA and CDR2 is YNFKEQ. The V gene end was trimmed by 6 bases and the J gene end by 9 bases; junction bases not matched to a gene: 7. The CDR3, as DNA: TGTGCCAGCAGTGGGGGGGACAGGGGGGGTGAGCAGTTCTTC. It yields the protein CASSGGDRGGEQFF.

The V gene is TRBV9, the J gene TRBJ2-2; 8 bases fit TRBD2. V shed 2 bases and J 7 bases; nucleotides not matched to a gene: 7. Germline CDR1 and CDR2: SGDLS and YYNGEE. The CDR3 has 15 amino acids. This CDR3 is CASSVIAGSVGELFF. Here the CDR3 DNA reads TGTGCCAGCAGCGTTATAGCGGGAAGTGTCGGGGAGCTGTTTTTT.

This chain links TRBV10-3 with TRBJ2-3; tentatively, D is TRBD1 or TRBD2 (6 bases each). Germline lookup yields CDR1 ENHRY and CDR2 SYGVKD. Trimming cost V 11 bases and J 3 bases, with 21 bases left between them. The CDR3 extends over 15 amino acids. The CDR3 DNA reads TGTGCCGCGGGCGGAGGGGTGGGGGCTACAGATACGCAGTATTTT. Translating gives CAAGGGVGATDTQYF.

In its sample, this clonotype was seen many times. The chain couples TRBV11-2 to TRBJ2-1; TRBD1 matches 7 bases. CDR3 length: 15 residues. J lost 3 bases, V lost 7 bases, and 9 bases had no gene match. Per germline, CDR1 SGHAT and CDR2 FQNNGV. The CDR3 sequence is CASTTIRDSYNEQFF. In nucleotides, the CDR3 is TGTGCCAGCACCACAATCCGGGACAGCTACAATGAGCAGTTCTTC.

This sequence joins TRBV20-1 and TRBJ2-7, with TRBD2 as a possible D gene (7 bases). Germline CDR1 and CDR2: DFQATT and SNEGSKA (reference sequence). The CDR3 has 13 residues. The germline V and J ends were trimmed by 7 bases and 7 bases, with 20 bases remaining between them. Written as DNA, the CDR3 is TGCAGTGGAGGGGGGGCTCACGATGGGGAGCAGTACTTC. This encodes CSGGGAHDGEQYF.

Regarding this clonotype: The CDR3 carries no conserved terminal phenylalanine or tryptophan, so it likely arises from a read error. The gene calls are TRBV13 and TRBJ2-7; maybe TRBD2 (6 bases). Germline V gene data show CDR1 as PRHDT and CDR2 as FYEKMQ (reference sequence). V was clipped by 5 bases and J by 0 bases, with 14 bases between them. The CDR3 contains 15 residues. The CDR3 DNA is TGTGCCAGCAGCCCGGCCACAGCGGGCTCCTACGAGCAGTACTTA. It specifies CASSPATAGSYEQYL.

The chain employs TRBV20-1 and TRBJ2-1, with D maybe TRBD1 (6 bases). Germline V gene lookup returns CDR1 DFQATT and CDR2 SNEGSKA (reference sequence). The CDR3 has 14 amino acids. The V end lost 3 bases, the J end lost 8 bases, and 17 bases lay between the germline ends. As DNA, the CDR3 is TGCAGTGCTAGGTCCCAAAGGGGGACCGATGAGCAGTTCTTC. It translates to CSARSQRGTDEQFF.

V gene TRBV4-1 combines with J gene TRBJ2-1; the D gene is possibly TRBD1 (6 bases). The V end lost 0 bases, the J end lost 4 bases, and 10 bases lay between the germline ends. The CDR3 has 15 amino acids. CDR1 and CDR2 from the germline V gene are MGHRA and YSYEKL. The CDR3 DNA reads TGCGCCAGCAGCCAAGATGGGGGACAATACAATGAGCAGTTCTTC. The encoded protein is CASSQDGGQYNEQFF.

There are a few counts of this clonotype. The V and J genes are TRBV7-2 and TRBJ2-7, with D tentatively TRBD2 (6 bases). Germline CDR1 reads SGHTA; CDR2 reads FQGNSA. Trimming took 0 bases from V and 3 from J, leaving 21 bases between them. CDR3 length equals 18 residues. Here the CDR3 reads CASSLAIGGNHKVYEQYF. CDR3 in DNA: TGTGCCAGCAGCTTAGCGATCGGCGGGAATCATAAGGTCTACGAGCAGTACTTC.

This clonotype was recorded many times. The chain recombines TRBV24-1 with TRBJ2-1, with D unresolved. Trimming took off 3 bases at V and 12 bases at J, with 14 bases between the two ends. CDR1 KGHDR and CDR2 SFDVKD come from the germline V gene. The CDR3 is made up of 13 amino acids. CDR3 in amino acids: CATSDPTLPRQFF. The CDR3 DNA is TGTGCCACCAGTGATCCAACCCTCCCGCGGCAGTTCTTC.

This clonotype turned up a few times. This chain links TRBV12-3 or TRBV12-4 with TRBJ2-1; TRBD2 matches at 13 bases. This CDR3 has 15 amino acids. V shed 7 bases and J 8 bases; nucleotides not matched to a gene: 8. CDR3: CASTPLAGGPYEQFF. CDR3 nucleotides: TGTGCCAGCACCCCACTAGCGGGGGGGCCCTATGAGCAGTTCTTC.

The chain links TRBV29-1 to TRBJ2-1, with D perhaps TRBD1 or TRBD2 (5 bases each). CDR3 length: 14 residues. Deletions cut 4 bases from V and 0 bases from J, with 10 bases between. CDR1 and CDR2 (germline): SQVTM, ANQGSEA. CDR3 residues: CSVVSGTSYNEQFF. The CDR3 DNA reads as TGCAGCGTTGTAAGTGGGACCTCCTACAATGAGCAGTTCTTC.

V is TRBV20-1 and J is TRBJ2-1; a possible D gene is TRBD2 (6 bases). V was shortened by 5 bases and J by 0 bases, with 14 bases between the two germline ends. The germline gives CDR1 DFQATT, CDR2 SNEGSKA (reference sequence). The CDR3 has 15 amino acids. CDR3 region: CSAPRTTSSYNEQFF. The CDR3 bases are TGCAGTGCTCCCCGGACTACTAGCTCCTACAATGAGCAGTTCTTC.

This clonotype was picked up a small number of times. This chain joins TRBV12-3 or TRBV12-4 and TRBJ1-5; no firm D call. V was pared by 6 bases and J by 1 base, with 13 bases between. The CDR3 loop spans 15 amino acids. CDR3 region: CASSLGSNSNQPQHF. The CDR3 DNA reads TGTGCCAGCAGCCTTGGCTCAAACAGCAATCAGCCCCAGCATTTT.

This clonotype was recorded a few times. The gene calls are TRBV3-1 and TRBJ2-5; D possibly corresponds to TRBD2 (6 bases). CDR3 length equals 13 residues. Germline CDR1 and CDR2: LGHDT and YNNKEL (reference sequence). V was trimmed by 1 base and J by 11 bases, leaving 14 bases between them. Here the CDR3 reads CASSQGGDSGQYF. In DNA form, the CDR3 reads TGTGCCAGCAGCCAAGGCGGGGATTCGGGGCAGTACTTC.

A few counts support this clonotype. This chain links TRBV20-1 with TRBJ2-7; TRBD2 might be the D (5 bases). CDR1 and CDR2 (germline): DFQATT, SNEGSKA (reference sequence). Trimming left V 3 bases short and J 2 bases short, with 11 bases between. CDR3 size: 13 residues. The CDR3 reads CSASGSGPYEQYF. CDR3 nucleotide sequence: TGCAGTGCTAGCGGCAGCGGTCCCTACGAGCAGTACTTC.

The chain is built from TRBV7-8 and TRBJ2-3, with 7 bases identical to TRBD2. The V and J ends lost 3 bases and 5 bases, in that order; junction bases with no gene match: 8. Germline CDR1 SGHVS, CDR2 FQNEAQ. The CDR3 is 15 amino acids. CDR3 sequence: CASSFWRGGRDTQYF. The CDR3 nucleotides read TGTGCCAGCAGCTTTTGGCGCGGGGGAAGAGATACGCAGTATTTT. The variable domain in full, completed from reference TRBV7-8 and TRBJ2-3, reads GAGVSQSPRYKVAKRGQDVALRCDPISGHVSLFWYQQALGQGPEFLTYFQNEAQLDKSGLPSDRFFAERPEGSVSTLKIQRTQQEDSAVYLCASSFWRGGRDTQYFGPGTRLTVL.